A selection of T cell receptor beta chains follows, all from one sample in a study of blood T cells in healthy people across ages. Via MiXCR, TCRdb re-called the 5' RACE reads, giving one row per CDR3 protein. There are around 1.7 million distinct CDR3 sequences in the sample; 28% occur only once, and over 7% lies in the top ten. Sequenced sample: blood. Receptors were obtained from a woman younger than 45 in good health. CDR3s include the opening cysteine and the closing phenylalanine or tryptophan. D genes are given only for firm matches. The size field is filled for only some rows; it gives once, few, many or a size class.

abundance: few; v_gene: TRBV5-1; len: 16; j_gene: TRBJ2-7; d_gene: TRBD2; CDR3nt: TGCGCCAGCAGCTGGCCCCGGACTAGCGGGGTCTACGAGCAGTACTTC; CDR3aa: CASSWPRTSGVYEQYF
abundance: .; v_gene: TRBV6-6; len: 12; j_gene: TRBJ2-3; d_gene: .; CDR3nt: TGTGCCACCGAAGATCGCACAGATACGCAGTATTTT; CDR3aa: CATEDRTDTQYF
abundance: .; v_gene: TRBV18; len: 16; j_gene: TRBJ2-7; d_gene: .; CDR3nt: TGTGCCAGCTCACCACCGAGTGGGCCCCTCTCCTACGAGCAGTACTTC; CDR3aa: CASSPPSGPLSYEQYF
abundance: .; v_gene: TRBV5-1; len: 13; j_gene: TRBJ1-1; d_gene: .; CDR3nt: TGCGCCAACAGCTGGGACGTGAACACTGAAGCTTTCTTT; CDR3aa: CANSWDVNTEAFF
abundance: .; v_gene: TRBV6-5; len: 13; j_gene: TRBJ1-1; d_gene: .; CDR3nt: TGTGCCAGCAGTGAAAAGGGGGACACTGAAGCTTTCTTT; CDR3aa: CASSEKGDTEAFF
abundance: many; v_gene: TRBV29-1; len: 11; j_gene: TRBJ1-2; d_gene: .; CDR3nt: TGCAGCGTTGTGGCAGGCGATGGCTACACCTTC; CDR3aa: CSVVAGDGYTF
abundance: many; v_gene: TRBV6-6; len: 14; j_gene: TRBJ1-1; d_gene: TRBD1; CDR3nt: TGTGCCAGCAGTCCCGGGACAGGGCGCACTGAAGCTTTCTTT; CDR3aa: CASSPGTGRTEAFF
abundance: few; v_gene: TRBV7-9; len: 17; j_gene: TRBJ2-1; d_gene: TRBD2; CDR3nt: TGTGCCAGCAGCTTAAGTGGCGGGAGGAGCTCCTACAATGAGCAGTTCTTC; CDR3aa: CASSLSGGRSSYNEQFF
abundance: .; v_gene: TRBV12-3/TRBV12-4; len: 11; j_gene: TRBJ1-1; d_gene: .; CDR3nt: TGTGCCAGCAGCTCGCGCGGGAAAGCTTTCTTT; CDR3aa: CASSSRGKAFF
abundance: many; v_gene: TRBV3-1; len: 14; j_gene: TRBJ2-4; d_gene: TRBD1; CDR3nt: TGTGCCAACCAATCCCCAGACAGGGGAAACATTCAGTACTTC; CDR3aa: CANQSPDRGNIQYF
abundance: once; v_gene: TRBV18; len: 15; j_gene: TRBJ1-2; d_gene: .; CDR3nt: TGTGCCAGCTCACCAACCGCCCAGGGAGATTATGGCTACACCTTC; CDR3aa: CASSPTAQGDYGYTF
abundance: .; v_gene: TRBV20-1; len: 15; j_gene: TRBJ2-7; d_gene: TRBD2; CDR3nt: TGCAGTGCCATTAAACTAGCGGGAGTAAGGTACGAGCAGTACTTC; CDR3aa: CSAIKLAGVRYEQYF
abundance: .; v_gene: TRBV12-3/TRBV12-4; len: 14; j_gene: TRBJ1-1; d_gene: .; CDR3nt: TGTGCCAGCAGTCCTACGACAGCCAGTAATGAAGCTTTCTTT; CDR3aa: CASSPTTASNEAFF
abundance: few; v_gene: TRBV5-1; len: 17; j_gene: TRBJ2-1; d_gene: TRBD2; CDR3nt: TGCGCCAGCAGCTTGGAGGGACTAGCGGGGGGGCCTAATGAGCAGTTCTTC; CDR3aa: CASSLEGLAGGPNEQFF
abundance: many; v_gene: TRBV6-5; len: 15; j_gene: TRBJ2-7; d_gene: TRBD2; CDR3nt: TGTGCCAGCCGGCAACGACTAGCGGGCTCGTACGAGCAGTACTTC; CDR3aa: CASRQRLAGSYEQYF
abundance: many; v_gene: TRBV6-1; len: 15; j_gene: TRBJ2-3; d_gene: .; CDR3nt: TGTGCCAGCAGTGCCGCCCGGCCGGGATACGATACGCAGTATTTT; CDR3aa: CASSAARPGYDTQYF
abundance: .; v_gene: TRBV7-9; len: 15; j_gene: TRBJ2-7; d_gene: TRBD1; CDR3nt: TGTGCCAGCAGCTTAATCGGGACAGGGGGTAACGAGCAGTACTTC; CDR3aa: CASSLIGTGGNEQYF
abundance: few; v_gene: TRBV6-1; len: 16; j_gene: TRBJ2-1; d_gene: TRBD2; CDR3nt: TGTGCCAGCAGTGAAACAGCGGGGGGATCCTACAATGAGCAGTTCTTC; CDR3aa: CASSETAGGSYNEQFF
abundance: few; v_gene: TRBV28; len: 12; j_gene: TRBJ1-4; d_gene: .; CDR3nt: TGTGCCAGCATGGAGGGGAATGAAAAACTGTTTTTT; CDR3aa: CASMEGNEKLFF
abundance: few; v_gene: TRBV11-2; len: 14; j_gene: TRBJ2-5; d_gene: .; CDR3nt: TGTGCCAGCAGCCCTACGGGGCTCGGAGAGACCCAGTACTTC; CDR3aa: CASSPTGLGETQYF
abundance: .; v_gene: TRBV20-1; len: 14; j_gene: TRBJ1-1; d_gene: .; CDR3nt: TGCAGTGCCCCGGACCGACGGTCGAACACTGAAGCTTTCTTT; CDR3aa: CSAPDRRSNTEAFF
abundance: many; v_gene: TRBV12-3/TRBV12-4; len: 13; j_gene: TRBJ2-7; d_gene: .; CDR3nt: TGTGCCAGCAACTTCCAGGGAATGGGCGAGCAGTACTTC; CDR3aa: CASNFQGMGEQYF
abundance: few; v_gene: TRBV20-1; len: 15; j_gene: TRBJ2-1; d_gene: .; CDR3nt: TGCAGTGCGTCGGACCGATTCCGGGTCGACAATGAGCAGTTCTTC; CDR3aa: CSASDRFRVDNEQFF
abundance: .; v_gene: TRBV10-3; len: 12; j_gene: TRBJ2-1; d_gene: .; CDR3nt: TGTGCCATCAGTGAGGGTTCCTACGAGCAGTTCTTC; CDR3aa: CAISEGSYEQFF
abundance: .; v_gene: TRBV28; len: 15; j_gene: TRBJ1-4; d_gene: TRBD1; CDR3nt: TGTGCCGGCAGTTTATTTTCAGGGGGCCGGTTTTTGCTGTTTTTT; CDR3aa: CAGSLFSGGRFLLFF
abundance: many; v_gene: TRBV5-1; len: 14; j_gene: TRBJ2-7; d_gene: .; CDR3nt: TGCGCCAGCAGCTTGGGGGGATCGACCCACGAGCAGTACTTC; CDR3aa: CASSLGGSTHEQYF
abundance: few; v_gene: TRBV5-3; len: 9; j_gene: TRBJ1-5; d_gene: .; CDR3nt: TGTGCCAACCATCAGCCCCAGCATTTT; CDR3aa: CANHQPQHF
abundance: .; v_gene: TRBV5-1; len: 17; j_gene: TRBJ1-2; d_gene: .; CDR3nt: TGCGCCAGTATTAGCGGTCCAGGGACTGTTGGCGACTATGACTACACCTTC; CDR3aa: CASISGPGTVGDYDYTF
abundance: .; v_gene: TRBV28; len: 13; j_gene: TRBJ1-1; d_gene: .; CDR3nt: TGTGCCAGCCAAGGGCCAGGGAGGTCTGAAGCTTTCTTT; CDR3aa: CASQGPGRSEAFF
abundance: many; v_gene: TRBV7-2; len: 14; j_gene: TRBJ2-5; d_gene: .; CDR3nt: TGTGCCAGCAGCTTAGGGTTCGGACAAGAGACCCAGTACTTC; CDR3aa: CASSLGFGQETQYF
abundance: .; v_gene: TRBV5-1; len: 16; j_gene: TRBJ2-7; d_gene: TRBD2; CDR3nt: TGCGCCAGCAGCTTGGAGGCTAGCGGGAGCTCCTACGAGCAGTACTTC; CDR3aa: CASSLEASGSSYEQYF
abundance: many; v_gene: TRBV20-1; len: 15; j_gene: TRBJ2-1; d_gene: TRBD2; CDR3nt: TGCAGTGCTCGGGGACTAGCGGAATCCTACAATGAGCAGTTCTTC; CDR3aa: CSARGLAESYNEQFF
abundance: many; v_gene: TRBV7-2; len: 13; j_gene: TRBJ2-4; d_gene: TRBD2; CDR3nt: TGTGCCAGCAGCTTCGGGGGGACTGGCATTCAGTACTTC; CDR3aa: CASSFGGTGIQYF
abundance: .; v_gene: TRBV19; len: 14; j_gene: TRBJ2-1; d_gene: TRBD2; CDR3nt: TGTGCCAGTATTAAGCGGGGGGGGCATCCTGAGCAGTTCTTC; CDR3aa: CASIKRGGHPEQFF
abundance: .; v_gene: TRBV27; len: 14; j_gene: TRBJ1-2; d_gene: TRBD1; CDR3nt: TGTGCCAGCAGCCAACTTTCAGGGGGCCGGAGCTACACCTTC; CDR3aa: CASSQLSGGRSYTF
abundance: .; v_gene: TRBV21-1; len: 20; j_gene: TRBJ2-1; d_gene: .; CDR3nt: TGTGCCAGCAGCCCCCGGTGGGCTAGCGGGAAGAGGAGCTCCTACAATGAGCAGTTCTTC; CDR3aa: CASSPRWASGKRSSYNEQFF
abundance: few; v_gene: TRBV20-1; len: 15; j_gene: TRBJ2-5; d_gene: TRBD1; CDR3nt: TGCAGTGTTGTCCCCGGGACAGGGGCGGGGGAGACCCAGTACTTC; CDR3aa: CSVVPGTGAGETQYF
abundance: .; v_gene: TRBV20-1; len: 12; j_gene: TRBJ2-1; d_gene: .; CDR3nt: TGCAGTGCTAGACCCTTTCTAGATGAGCAGTTCTTC; CDR3aa: CSARPFLDEQFF
abundance: .; v_gene: TRBV18; len: 14; j_gene: TRBJ2-3; d_gene: .; CDR3nt: TGTGCCAGCTCACCACAATACGAGGGGGATACGCAGTATTTT; CDR3aa: CASSPQYEGDTQYF